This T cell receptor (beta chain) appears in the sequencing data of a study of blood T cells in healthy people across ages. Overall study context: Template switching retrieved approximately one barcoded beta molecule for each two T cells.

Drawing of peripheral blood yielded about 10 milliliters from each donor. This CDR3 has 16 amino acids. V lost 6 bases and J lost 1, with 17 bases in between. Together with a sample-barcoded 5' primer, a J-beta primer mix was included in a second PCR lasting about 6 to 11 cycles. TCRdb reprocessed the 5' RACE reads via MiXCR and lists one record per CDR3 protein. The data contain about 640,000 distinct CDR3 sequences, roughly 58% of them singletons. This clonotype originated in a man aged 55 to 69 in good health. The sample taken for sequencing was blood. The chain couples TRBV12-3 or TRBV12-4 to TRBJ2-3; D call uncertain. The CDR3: CASSNGGLAGTDTQYF. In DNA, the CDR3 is TGTGCCAGCAGCAACGGTGGGTTGGCCGGCACAGATACGCAGTATTTT.